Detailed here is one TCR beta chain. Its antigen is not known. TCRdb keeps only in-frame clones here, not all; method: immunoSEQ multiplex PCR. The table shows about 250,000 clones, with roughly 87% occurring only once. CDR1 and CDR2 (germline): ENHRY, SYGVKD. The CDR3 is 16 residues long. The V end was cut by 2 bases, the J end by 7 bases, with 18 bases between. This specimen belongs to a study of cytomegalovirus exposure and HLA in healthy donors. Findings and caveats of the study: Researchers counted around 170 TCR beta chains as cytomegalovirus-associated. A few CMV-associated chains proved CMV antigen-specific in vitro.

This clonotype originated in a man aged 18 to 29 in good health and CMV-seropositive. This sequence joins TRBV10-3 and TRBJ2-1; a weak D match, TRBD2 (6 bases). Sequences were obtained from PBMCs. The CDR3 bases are TGTGCCATCAGTGAGCGCGGGGTGGGCTTGACGAATGAGCAGTTCTTC. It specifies CAISERGVGLTNEQFF.